This T cell receptor beta chain was sequenced during a study of identifying expanded T cells in peripheral blood. Study observations and caveats: Clone count variance between approximately 2-week samples rose with total template count. Over approximately two and four weeks, about 15 and 18 clones changed, versus around 1.3 between replicates.

A word on this clone: Its target is not known.

Generated by immunoSEQ multiplex PCR, the TCRdb table keeps only in-frame clones and is missing some. The sample contains 90,000 to 100,000 clones, roughly 86% of which appear only once. Trimming removed 5 bases at V and 4 bases at J, with 9 bases between. Per germline, CDR1 MNHEY and CDR2 SVGAGI. The CDR3 is 13 amino acids. No infections or other immune events were documented during collection. The sample was blood. The source of this sequence is a person between 18 and 69 years old in good health. The chain employs TRBV6-5 and TRBJ1-3; tentative D call: TRBD1 (5 bases). As DNA, the CDR3 is TGTGCCAGCAGTAGGGACCCCGGAAACACCATATATTTT. Translation: CASSRDPGNTIYF.